This entry features one T cell receptor beta chain sequence. The target antigen is unknown. Generated by immunoSEQ multiplex PCR, the TCRdb table keeps only in-frame clones and is missing some. The data show 150,000 to 250,000 clones, around 72% seen once. The sample comes from a study of cytotoxic CD8 clonotypes in ibrutinib-treated CLL. Study in general: Response sampling took place at median about 12 months of treatment, range 6 to 36. Findings of the study overall: Public clonotypes occurred uncommonly; on treatment, they contracted or remained stable.

This sequence was found in a human donor with chronic lymphocytic leukemia. The source material was PBMCs, sampled after 24 months of ibrutinib treatment.

The CDR3 region is CASRSGTVTGELFF. The DNA for the CDR3 is TGTGCCAGCAGATCCGGGACCGTTACCGGGGAGCTGTTTTTT. The chain employs TRBV5-6 and TRBJ2-2; D tentatively fits TRBD1 or TRBD2 (5 bases each). The CDR3 covers 14 residues. The V and J ends lost 5 bases and 5 bases respectively, with 13 bases between them. CDR1 is SGHDT, CDR2 YYEEEE, per germline.